This TCR beta chain was captured in a study of T cell repertoires in aging, cancer and after chemotherapy. Study details: Paired samples before and after chemotherapy came from glioblastoma patients receiving temozolomide-based therapy. The whole study produced a dataset of roughly 8.8 million TCR reads.

In its sample, this clonotype ranks as medium-sized (0.01 to 0.1%). Amplification of TCR beta used genomic DNA extracted from peripheral blood. V was pared by 2 bases and J by 0 bases, with 1 base of the junction left unmatched. The CDR3 runs 16 residues. CDR1 and CDR2 (germline): MNHEY, SVGAGI. Multiplex touch-down PCR with TRB-A/B primers amplified rearranged V-D-J TRB sequences. TCRdb fed the multiplex PCR reads into MiXCR, producing one record per CDR3 protein. The sample holds nearly 2,000 distinct CDR3 sequences, about 16% seen once. The sample consisted of blood. The chain employs TRBV6-5 and TRBJ1-3; 10 bases line up with TRBD1. This sequence originates from a human donor with a solid tumor. The CDR3 loop reads CASSYGTGDSGNTIYF. In DNA, the CDR3 is TGTGCCAGCAGTTACGGGACAGGGGACTCTGGAAACACCATATATTTT.